The 30 T cell receptor beta chains in this list originate from one sample, sequenced in a study of shared clonotypes between healthy human individuals. Method: immunoSEQ multiplex PCR; TCRdb's copy keeps in-frame clones and lacks some. This sample yields roughly 2,300,000 clones, of which about nine tenths are seen a single time; approximately 0.4% belongs to the top ten. Material: naive CD4+ T cells from PBMCs. Regarding subset: CD45RA+ positively selected. These TCRs come from a man aged 18 to 35 in good health. Some clones in this sample may be carry-over from other donors' samples.

A note on this clone: Different DNA sequences within this sample yield the same CDR3. Written as DNA, the CDR3 is TGTGCCAGCTCACCACCCGGCAGGGGCTACGAGCAGTACTTC. Residues: CASSPPGRGYEQYF. The chain has TRBV18 and TRBJ2-7; tentative D call: TRBD1 (6 bases). From germline, CDR1 is KGHSH and CDR2 LQKENI. There are 14 residues in the CDR3. V shed 0 bases and J shed 3 bases, with 9 bases lying between them.

This clone occurred a few times. The chain couples TRBV5-4 to TRBJ1-1, with D tentatively TRBD1 (6 bases). V lost 3 bases to trimming and J lost 0 bases, with 9 bases between them. This CDR3 contains 14 residues. Germline V gene lookup returns CDR1 SGHNT and CDR2 YYREEE (reference sequence). CDR3 loop: CASSWTAMNTEAFF. CDR3 DNA sequence: TGTGCCAGCAGCTGGACAGCCATGAACACTGAAGCTTTCTTT.

The genes are TRBV30 and TRBJ1-4, with no clear D. Germline loops: CDR1 GTSNPN, CDR2 SVGIG (reference sequence). There are 13 residues in the CDR3. Between the trimmed V and J ends, which lost 5 bases and 7 bases, there was a span of 14 bases. This CDR3 is CAWHRIRGEKLFF. The CDR3 coding sequence is TGTGCCTGGCACAGAATCAGAGGTGAAAAACTGTTTTTT.

This clone was recorded only once. V is TRBV7-2 and J is TRBJ2-1; tentative D call: TRBD1 (5 bases). V was cut by 5 bases and J by 9 bases, with 26 bases left in between. The CDR3 has 17 residues. Germline V lookup: CDR1 SGHTA, CDR2 FQGNSA. CDR3 sequence reads: CASSPRTYPLYGFEQFF. The CDR3 DNA reads TGTGCCAGCAGCCCGAGGACATACCCCCTATACGGATTTGAGCAGTTCTTC.

Worth noting for this clone: Other DNA sequences from this sample encode an identical CDR3 as well. The V and J genes are TRBV5-6 and TRBJ2-7; 8 bases align to TRBD1. The germline gives CDR1 SGHDT, CDR2 YYEEEE. The V segment lost 4 bases and the J segment 0 bases; nucleotides outside the gene matches: 6. This CDR3 is 15 amino acids long. CDR3 amino acids: CASSPGQGVSYEQYF. The CDR3 nucleotides are TGTGCCAGCAGCCCAGGACAGGGCGTCTCCTACGAGCAGTACTTC.

Comments on this clone: Other DNA variants within this sample encode the same CDR3. This chain joins TRBV6-6 and TRBJ2-5; maybe TRBD1 (6 bases). From germline, CDR1 is MNHNY and CDR2 SVGAGI (reference sequence). The CDR3 loop spans 14 amino acids. Trimming pared 0 bases from V and 1 base from J, leaving 6 bases between. CDR3 DNA sequence: TGTGCCAGCAGTTACTCGACAGGCCAAGAGACCCAGTACTTC. It is translated as CASSYSTGQETQYF.

As regards this clone: One junction end disagrees with the germline gene, perhaps due to a read error. The genes are TRBV7-2 and TRBJ2-7; D gene uncertain. In germline, CDR1 is SGHTA, CDR2 FQGNSA. The CDR3 contains 12 residues. In DNA form, the CDR3 reads TGTGCCAGCAGCACTCTGTTCGGGCCCCTCGGCTTC. Translation: CASSTLFGPLGF.

The gene calls are TRBV27 and TRBJ2-4, with 12 bases aligning to TRBD1. The CDR3 length is 16 residues. With 4 bases clipped from V and 6 bases from J, the junction kept 7 bases outside the gene matches. Germline lookup yields CDR1 MNHEY and CDR2 SMNVEV (reference sequence). CDR3 DNA sequence: TGTGCCAGCAGTTCCTCCGGGACAGGGGGCGGAAACATTCAGTACTTC. Translated: CASSSSGTGGGNIQYF.

CDR3 in amino acids: CASSLSAGYNEQFF. CDR3 DNA sequence: TGTGCCAGCAGTTTATCGGCGGGGTACAATGAGCAGTTCTTC. J is TRBJ2-1 and V is TRBV27; perhaps TRBD2 as D (6 bases). The CDR3 loop spans 14 amino acids. Germline V gene sequence: CDR1 MNHEY, CDR2 SMNVEV (reference sequence). The germline V and J ends were trimmed by 0 bases and 4 bases, with 7 bases remaining between them.

The chain couples TRBV11-2 to TRBJ1-2; TRBD1 might be the D (6 bases). Trimming took 5 bases from V and 5 from J, leaving 9 bases between them. CDR3 size: 12 residues. From germline, CDR1 is SGHAT and CDR2 FQNNGV. CDR3 sequence reads: CASSRTAYGYTF. The CDR3 DNA reads TGTGCCAGCAGCCGGACAGCTTATGGCTACACCTTC.

The chain couples TRBV2 to TRBJ2-2, with D possibly being TRBD1 (6 bases). The CDR3 loop spans 14 amino acids. CDR1 is SNHLY, CDR2 FYNNEI, per germline. V lost 11 bases, J lost 4 bases, and 17 bases lay in between. CDR3 nucleotide sequence: TGTGCCGGAAACAGGGAGCTAAGCACCGGGGAGCTGTTTTTT. This gives the protein CAGNRELSTGELFF.

V gene TRBV5-1 combines with J gene TRBJ2-2; 9 bases are a match to TRBD1. CDR3 length equals 15 residues. Trimming took 4 bases from V and 6 from J; bases not matched to a gene: 7. Germline V gives CDR1 SGHRS, CDR2 YFSETQ. The CDR3 nucleotides are TGCGCCAGCAGCCTCCTTCGGACAGGGGCCGGGGAGCTGTTTTTT. This gives the protein CASSLLRTGAGELFF.

This clone has just one count. This rearrangement joins TRBV11-1 to TRBJ2-5; D gene unclear. Germline V gene lookup returns CDR1 SGHAT and CDR2 FQDESV (reference sequence). Trimming stripped 2 bases from V and 9 bases from J, with 7 bases between. CDR3 length: 11 residues. The DNA for the CDR3 is TGTGCCAGCAGCTTATCGGTGGCCCAGTACTTC. It encodes CASSLSVAQYF.

The chain joins TRBV11-3 to TRBJ1-5, with a weak D call TRBD1 (5 bases). The CDR3 has 16 amino acids. Trimming left V 8 bases short and J 0 bases short, with 17 bases between. Germline CDR1 SGHNT, CDR2 YENEEA. DNA of the CDR3: TGTGCCAGCCTCGCCCGGGACCCCTATAGCAATCAGCCCCAGCATTTT. Translating it yields CASLARDPYSNQPQHF.

The J gene is TRBJ2-7, the V gene TRBV27; D not certain. Germline lookup yields CDR1 MNHEY and CDR2 SMNVEV (reference sequence). The CDR3 is made up of 14 amino acids. V lost 8 bases to trimming and J lost 6 bases, with 20 bases between them. The CDR3 nucleotides read TGTGCCAGCCGACCCGGCAAATTTAAACTCGAGCAGTACTTC. It codes for CASRPGKFKLEQYF.

CDR3 bases: TGTGCCAGCAGTGAAGGAATGACAGCCCAACCAAGAAAAGAGACCCAGTACTTC. Translated: CASSEGMTAQPRKETQYF. The rearrangement uses TRBV6-1 and TRBJ2-5, with D perhaps matching TRBD1 (5 bases). Germline V CDR1 and CDR2: MNHNS, SASEGT. This CDR3 region has 18 residues. Trimming left V 1 base short and J 3 bases short, with 21 bases between.

The chain couples TRBV29-1 to TRBJ2-3; 10 bases match TRBD1. CDR3 length equals 16 residues. With 4 bases clipped from V and 4 bases from J, the junction kept 11 bases outside the gene matches. Germline CDR1 reads SQVTM; CDR2 reads ANQGSEA. The CDR3 nucleotides are TGCAGCGTTGGTTCGTGGGACAGGGGTTCAGCAGATACGCAGTATTTT. It codes for CSVGSWDRGSADTQYF.

The rearrangement joins TRBV6-1 to TRBJ2-1; 11 positions agree with TRBD2. V was pared by 4 bases and J by 4 bases, with 9 bases of the junction left unmatched. Germline CDR1 MNHNS, CDR2 SASEGT. The CDR3 sequence is 17 residues long. The CDR3 reads CASSGTSGSLLYNEQFF. The CDR3 DNA sequence: TGTGCCAGCAGTGGAACTAGCGGGAGCCTACTTTACAATGAGCAGTTCTTC.

The chain carries TRBV7-2 and TRBJ2-1, with 8 bases fitting TRBD2. The V and J ends lost 5 bases and 8 bases, in that order; junction bases with no gene match: 11. Germline V gene lookup returns CDR1 SGHTA and CDR2 FQGNSA. The CDR3 is 15 amino acids. The CDR3 sequence: CASSPRTQRGHEQFF. The DNA for the CDR3 is TGTGCCAGCAGCCCGCGGACTCAGCGGGGGCATGAGCAGTTCTTC.

This chain connects TRBV6-5 to TRBJ2-7; D gene uncertain. Trimming stripped 6 bases from V and 2 bases from J, with 14 bases between. The germline V gene encodes CDR1 MNHEY and CDR2 SVGAGI. The CDR3 covers 14 residues. CDR3 bases: TGTGCCAGCAGGCCGGGTGGTAGGGCCTACGAGCAGTACTTC. Its protein is CASRPGGRAYEQYF.

V is TRBV29-1 and J is TRBJ2-7; 7 bases are a match to TRBD2. The CDR3 is 13 residues long. Trimming removed 6 bases from V and 5 bases from J; junction bases left unmatched: 10. Germline values: CDR1 SQVTM, CDR2 ANQGSEA. For the CDR3, the DNA is TGCAGCGTCGCCCCTGCGGGAGTCAACGAGCAGTACTTC. Translated, it gives CSVAPAGVNEQYF.

The rearrangement uses TRBV14 and TRBJ1-3, with 8 positions matching TRBD1. Germline CDR1 and CDR2: SGHDN and FVKESK. CDR3 length equals 16 residues. V gave up 2 bases and J gave up 0 bases; unmatched junction bases: 3. CDR3 nucleotides: TGTGCCAGCAGCCAACGGACAGGGAGCTCTGGAAACACCATATATTTT. Encoded protein: CASSQRTGSSGNTIYF.

This CDR3 is CASSLVQAGELFF. The CDR3 DNA reads TGTGCCAGCAGCTTAGTACAGGCCGGGGAGCTGTTTTTT. This chain uses TRBV7-9 with TRBJ2-2, with a weak D call TRBD1 (5 bases). CDR1 and CDR2 (germline): SEHNR, FQNEAQ (reference sequence). CDR3 length: 13 amino acids. V gave up 1 base and J gave up 6 bases, with 6 bases separating them.

CDR3 amino acids: CASTTQTNTEAFF. In DNA form, the CDR3 reads TGTGCCAGCACAACCCAGACGAACACTGAAGCTTTCTTT. The chain combines TRBV2 with TRBJ1-1, with no clear D. The length of the CDR3 is 13 residues. Germline lookup yields CDR1 SNHLY and CDR2 FYNNEI. The V end lost 7 bases, the J end lost 1 base, and 10 bases lay between the germline ends.

This clone appeared a single time. The chain has TRBV2 and TRBJ1-4; a weak D match, TRBD1 (5 bases). Germline V gene sequence: CDR1 SNHLY, CDR2 FYNNEI. The CDR3 is 16 residues long. Trimming left V 5 bases short and J 5 bases short, with 18 bases between. The CDR3 DNA sequence: TGTGCCAGCAGTTCCGGGACTCCCTCCATAAATGAAAAACTGTTTTTT. Translation: CASSSGTPSINEKLFF. Looking up the rest from reference TRBV2 and TRBJ1-4 gives the full variable domain: EPEVTQTPSHQVTQMGQEVILRCVPISNHLYFYWYRQILGQKVEFLVSFYNNEISEKSEIFDDQFSVERPDGSNFTLKIRSTKLEDSAMYFCASSSGTPSINEKLFFGSGTQLSVL.

The rearrangement uses TRBV29-1 and TRBJ1-2; D call uncertain. CDR3 size: 14 residues. The germline CDR1 and CDR2 sequences are SQVTM and ANQGSEA. V lost 5 bases to trimming and J lost 6 bases, with 19 bases between them. The CDR3 reads CSVHERGRIHGYTF. As DNA, the CDR3 is TGCAGCGTTCATGAACGGGGTAGGATCCATGGCTACACCTTC.

The V and J genes are TRBV11-2 and TRBJ2-1; TRBD2 aligns across 7 bases. Losses at the gene ends were 3 bases for V and 6 bases for J; bases not matched to a gene: 14. Germline CDR1 SGHAT, CDR2 FQNNGV. The CDR3 sequence is 17 residues long. The CDR3 protein is CASSFSGGSKAGNEQFF. In DNA, the CDR3 is TGTGCCAGCAGCTTCTCTGGCGGGAGTAAAGCTGGCAATGAGCAGTTCTTC.

The V call is TRBV6-5, the J call TRBJ2-5; D uncertain. CDR3 length equals 14 residues. Germline assignment: CDR1 MNHEY and CDR2 SVGAGI. Trimming stripped 6 bases from V and 2 bases from J, with 13 bases between. The CDR3 DNA reads as TGTGCCAGCAGAAGACTCCAGGTACAAGAGACCCAGTACTTC. The encoded protein is CASRRLQVQETQYF.

V is TRBV5-6 and J is TRBJ2-7; 9 bases are a match to TRBD2. J was trimmed by 3 bases and V by 0 bases; bases with no gene match: 7. The CDR3 runs 16 residues. CDR1 and CDR2 (germline): SGHDT, YYEEEE. CDR3 coding DNA: TGTGCCAGCAGCTTGGGCCTAGCGGGATTAGTCTACGAGCAGTACTTC. The encoded protein is CASSLGLAGLVYEQYF.

The chain has TRBV5-4 and TRBJ2-7; D might be TRBD1 or TRBD2, each matching 5 bases. Germline CDR1 SGHNT, CDR2 YYREEE (reference sequence). This CDR3 contains 14 residues. The V end was cut by 0 bases, the J end by 5 bases, with 12 bases between. CDR3 protein: CASSLVGTTHEQYF. The CDR3 bases are TGTGCCAGCAGCTTGGTCGGGACGACCCACGAGCAGTACTTC. Filled out from reference TRBV5-4 and TRBJ2-7, the complete variable domain reads ETGVTQSPTHLIKTRGQQVTLRCSSQSGHNTVSWYQQALGQGPQFIFQYYREEENGRGNFPPRFSGLQFPNYSSELNVNALELDDSALYLCASSLVGTTHEQYFGPGTRLTVT.